A selection of T cell receptor beta chains follows, all from one sample in a study of cytomegalovirus exposure and HLA in healthy donors. Assay: immunoSEQ multiplex PCR; the TCRdb copy retains only in-frame clones and omits some. The table includes about 140,000 clones, roughly three quarters detected once. The sequencing sample was made of PBMCs. The receptors originated from a male donor in good health and CMV-seronegative. Both conserved end residues are part of each CDR3. Fields, in order: V gene, J gene, clone size, D gene, CDR3 protein, CDR3 DNA. A D gene is named only where the DNA matches it firmly. Size is stated for part of the rows, as once, few or many counts, or as a class when the clone is expanded.

TRBV6-5	TRBJ2-2	.	.	CASSYSQGNTGELFF	TGTGCCAGCAGTTACTCTCAGGGGAACACCGGGGAGCTGTTTTTT
TRBV7-8	TRBJ1-4	once	TRBD1	CASSPDRVATNEKLFF	TGTGCCAGCAGCCCGGACAGGGTGGCGACTAATGAAAAACTGTTTTTT
TRBV29-1	TRBJ2-6	.	.	CSAIGLPGAANVLTF	TGCAGCGCTATCGGACTCCCGGGAGCGGCCAACGTCCTGACTTTC
TRBV4-1	TRBJ2-1	few	TRBD2	CASSQGASGGPNEQFF	TGCGCCAGCAGCCAAGGGGCTAGCGGGGGGCCCAATGAGCAGTTCTTC
TRBV2	TRBJ2-7	.	TRBD2	CASRKTSGGAYEQYF	TGTGCCAGCAGGAAGACTAGCGGGGGGGCCTACGAGCAGTACTTC
TRBV7-3	TRBJ2-2	.	.	CASSLNAAANTGELFF	TGTGCCAGCAGCTTAAATGCGGCCGCAAACACCGGGGAGCTGTTTTTT
TRBV11-2	TRBJ2-1	.	.	CASSLVSGKSGNEQFF	TGTGCCAGCAGCTTAGTAAGTGGCAAGTCTGGCAATGAGCAGTTCTTC
TRBV10-3	TRBJ1-4	few	.	CAIGGLGEKLFF	TGTGCCATCGGGGGACTGGGTGAAAAACTGTTTTTT
TRBV6-1	TRBJ2-7	.	TRBD2	CASSELAGFSYEQYF	TGTGCCAGCAGTGAACTAGCGGGCTTTTCCTACGAGCAGTACTTC
TRBV28	TRBJ1-5	.	.	CASSFFGGQPQHF	TGTGCCAGCAGTTTTTTCGGGGGTCAGCCCCAGCATTTT
TRBV27	TRBJ1-5	once	.	CASRGLGNQPQHF	TGTGCCAGCAGGGGGCTTGGCAATCAGCCCCAGCATTTT
TRBV7-2	TRBJ1-1	.	.	CASSPKGGTEAFF	TGTGCCAGCAGCCCAAAGGGGGGGACTGAAGCTTTCTTT
TRBV6-5	TRBJ2-1	.	TRBD2	CASTTLAGGPEQFF	TGTGCCAGCACCACACTCGCGGGGGGGCCTGAGCAGTTCTTC
TRBV11-2	TRBJ1-1	.	.	CASRQQGGDYPEAFF	TGTGCCAGCCGCCAACAGGGAGGGGACTATCCTGAAGCTTTCTTT
TRBV14	TRBJ2-7	.	TRBD1	CASSQGGQGGHEQYF	TGTGCCAGCAGCCAAGGGGGACAGGGAGGCCACGAGCAGTACTTC
TRBV28	TRBJ2-2	.	TRBD1	CASSGTGTGELFF	TGTGCCAGCTCTGGGACAGGGACCGGGGAGCTGTTTTTT
TRBV5-1	TRBJ2-5	.	TRBD1	CASSFGTGAGETQYF	TGCGCCAGCAGCTTCGGGACAGGGGCAGGTGAGACCCAGTACTTC
TRBV28	TRBJ1-1	.	.	CASSRDNMNTEAFF	TGTGCCAGCAGTCGGGACAACATGAACACTGAAGCTTTCTTT
TRBV29-1	TRBJ1-2	.	.	CSVLQIYGYTF	TGCAGCGTTCTACAGATCTATGGCTACACCTTC
TRBV5-1	TRBJ2-1	.	TRBD2	CASSLAGLADEQFF	TGCGCCAGCAGCTTGGCGGGACTAGCGGATGAGCAGTTCTTC
TRBV28	TRBJ1-2	once	TRBD1	CASSPSDREGYTF	TGTGCCAGCAGTCCCTCAGACAGGGAAGGCTACACCTTC
TRBV5-4	TRBJ1-1	.	.	CASSFAERAFF	TGTGCCAGCAGCTTCGCCGAGAGAGCTTTCTTT
TRBV9	TRBJ2-6	few	TRBD2	CASSVATWGGSGANVLTF	TGTGCCAGCAGCGTAGCTACGTGGGGGGGATCTGGGGCCAACGTCCTGACTTTC
TRBV27	TRBJ2-2	.	TRBD1	CASSDRGGTGELFF	TGTGCCAGCAGTGACAGGGGAGGAACCGGGGAGCTGTTTTTT
TRBV5-1	TRBJ1-1	.	.	CASSLPWTGGDTEAFF	TGCGCCAGCAGCTTACCCTGGACCGGGGGGGACACTGAAGCTTTCTTT
TRBV28	TRBJ1-3	.	.	CASSFFRGTGNTIYF	TGTGCCAGCAGTTTTTTCAGGGGAACTGGAAACACCATATATTTT
TRBV2	TRBJ2-3	.	.	CASFHREGTDTQYF	TGTGCCAGTTTCCACAGGGAAGGGACAGATACGCAGTATTTT
TRBV30	TRBJ2-2	.	.	CAWRSFIRVSAGELFF	TGTGCCTGGAGGTCGTTTATTCGGGTATCAGCCGGGGAGCTGTTTTTT
TRBV7-2	TRBJ2-2	.	TRBD2	CASSHSGRGGVGELFF	TGTGCCAGCAGCCATTCGGGACGGGGGGGTGTCGGGGAGCTGTTTTTT